Following are 22 T cell receptor beta chains from one sample sequenced in a study of blood T cell repertoires in COVID-19. The protocol was immunoSEQ multiplex PCR, while the TCRdb copy is restricted to in-frame clones and leaves out a portion. The table lists some 130,000 clones, roughly three quarters of them singletons, with 1.5% to 2% in the top ten. Specimen: peripheral blood. All receptors derive from a woman between 65 and 79 years old with acute or convalescent COVID-19.

The chain combines TRBV6-5 with TRBJ1-5; TRBD1 aligns across 7 bases. V lost 4 bases and J lost 1; bases outside the gene matches: 4. This CDR3 spans 15 amino acids. CDR1 is MNHEY and CDR2 is SVGAGI in the germline V gene. The CDR3 coding sequence is TGTGCCAGCAGTTCCCTACAGGGGAGCAATCAGCCCCAGCATTTT. Protein sequence: CASSSLQGSNQPQHF.

This chain joins TRBV7-9 and TRBJ2-3; D gene uncertain. Germline assignment: CDR1 SEHNR and CDR2 FQNEAQ (reference sequence). Trimming removed 1 base from V and 2 bases from J, with 10 bases in between. This CDR3 comprises 15 residues. CDR3 protein: CASSLDGLSTDTQYF. CDR3 nucleotide sequence: TGTGCCAGCAGCTTAGATGGCTTGTCCACAGATACGCAGTATTTT.

This chain connects TRBV10-2 to TRBJ1-2; the D gene is possibly TRBD1 (5 bases). The germline CDR1 and CDR2 sequences are WSHSY and SAAADI. V lost 2 bases and J lost 7, with 11 bases in between. This CDR3 is built from 13 residues. CDR3 protein: CASSEGRDVGYTF. The CDR3 coding sequence is TGCGCCAGCAGTGAGGGCAGGGATGTTGGCTACACCTTC.

This rearrangement joins TRBV6-2 or TRBV6-3 to TRBJ2-1; TRBD2 matches at 8 bases. The CDR3 runs 15 residues. The V segment lost 6 bases and the J segment 2 bases; nucleotides outside the gene matches: 6. Germline CDR1 reads MNHEY; CDR2 reads SVGEGT. For the CDR3, the DNA is TGTGCCAGCAGCTATAGCGGGATGGCCTACAATGAGCAGTTCTTC. Translated, it gives CASSYSGMAYNEQFF.

The V call is TRBV6-1, the J call TRBJ1-2; 7 bases fit TRBD1. The germline gives CDR1 MNHNS, CDR2 SASEGT. The CDR3 is 15 amino acids. The junction had 6 bases not matched to a gene; V was cut back by 1 base and J by 4 bases. CDR3 residues: CASSEGVGQAYGYTF. In DNA, the CDR3 is TGTGCCAGCAGTGAAGGGGTCGGACAGGCCTATGGCTACACCTTC.

The chain carries TRBV6-6 and TRBJ2-7; 12 bases are shared with TRBD2. The CDR3 is 17 residues long. Germline V gene data show CDR1 as MNHNY and CDR2 as SVGAGI (reference sequence). Unmatched junction bases numbered 14, after V lost 5 bases and J lost 6 bases. DNA of the CDR3: TGTGCCAGCAGTCTGACTAGCGGGGGAGCTTTCCTAAGCGAGCAGTACTTC. This codes for CASSLTSGGAFLSEQYF.

The rearrangement links TRBV6-2 or TRBV6-3 to TRBJ1-5; D is unresolved. The CDR3 has 18 residues. The V gene's germline CDR1 is MNHEY and CDR2 SVGEGT. The ends were cut back, 0 bases at V and 0 bases at J, with 15 bases in the middle. This CDR3 reads CASSYSDTPYYSNQPQHF. CDR3 nucleotides: TGTGCCAGCAGTTACTCCGACACACCTTATTATAGCAATCAGCCCCAGCATTTT.

The CDR3 coding sequence is TGCAGCGCCCAAGGGGCGGAGAGCACAGATACGCAGTATTTT. Translation: CSAQGAESTDTQYF. V and J are TRBV29-1 and TRBJ2-3; D might be TRBD1 (5 bases). Germline-derived CDR1 and CDR2 are SQVTM and ANQGSEA. Trimming took 7 bases from V and 0 from J, leaving 14 bases between them. This CDR3 comprises 14 residues.

Comments on this clone: Germline and junction disagree at one end, which may indicate a read error. Other DNA sequences from this sample encode an identical CDR3 as well. The CDR3 DNA sequence: TGTGCTAGCAGATCCACAGGGATGGGGGAGCTGTTTTTT. It yields the protein CASRSTGMGELFF. The J gene is TRBJ2-2, the V gene TRBV14, with D perhaps matching TRBD1 (6 bases). This CDR3 contains 13 residues. Germline loops: CDR1 SGHDN, CDR2 FVKESK.

The V call is TRBV28, the J call TRBJ1-1, with D unresolved. The CDR3 spans 13 residues. Trimming shortened V by 6 bases and J by 4 bases, and 12 bases separated the two germline ends. The germline gives CDR1 MDHEN, CDR2 SYDVKM. As DNA, the CDR3 is TGTGCCAGCAGCCCGTTACACCCCACTGAAGCTTTCTTT. It codes for CASSPLHPTEAFF. The full variable domain, completed using reference TRBV28 and TRBJ1-1, is DVKVTQSSRYLVKRTGEKVFLECVQDMDHENMFWYRQDPGLGLRLIYFSYDVKMKEKGDIPEGYSVSREKKERFSLILESASTNQTSMYLCASSPLHPTEAFFGQGTRLTVV.

The chain recombines TRBV30 with TRBJ1-2; D might be TRBD1 (5 bases). Germline loops: CDR1 GTSNPN, CDR2 SVGIG (reference sequence). V lost 0 bases to trimming and J lost 7 bases, with 12 bases between them. The CDR3 is 13 amino acids. CDR3 coding DNA: TGTGCCTGGAGTGTACGGTCAGACAGTGGCTACACCTTC. Translation: CAWSVRSDSGYTF.

The V call is TRBV15, the J call TRBJ2-3; D not certain. Germline CDR1 LNHNV, CDR2 YYDKDF (reference sequence). This CDR3 is built from 18 residues. Trimming took 3 bases from V and 2 from J, leaving 21 bases between them. The CDR3 protein is CATSSTLSPTGYTDTQYF. The CDR3 region has the DNA TGTGCCACCAGCAGTACCCTCTCCCCTACGGGTTACACAGATACGCAGTATTTT. The full variable domain, completed using reference TRBV15 and TRBJ2-3, is DAMVIQNPRYQVTQFGKPVTLSCSQTLNHNVMYWYQQKSSQAPKLLFHYYDKDFNNEADTPDNFQSRRPNTSFCFLDIRSPGLGDTAMYLCATSSTLSPTGYTDTQYFGPGTRLTVL.

The chain recombines TRBV7-8 with TRBJ2-1; 8 bases agree with TRBD2. The CDR3 spans 15 residues. CDR1 SGHVS and CDR2 FQNEAQ come from the germline V gene. V gave up 4 bases and J gave up 0 bases; unmatched junction bases: 2. CDR3: CASSSRGGSYNEQFF. CDR3 nucleotide sequence: TGTGCCAGCAGCTCCCGGGGGGGCTCCTACAATGAGCAGTTCTTC.

V usage is TRBV18 and J usage is TRBJ2-2, with 11 bases lining up with TRBD2. V trimming: 5 bases; J trimming: 6 bases; junction bases outside the gene matches: 8. Per germline, CDR1 KGHSH and CDR2 LQKENI. CDR3 length: 16 residues. This CDR3 reads CASSRLAGTLAGELFF. For the CDR3, the DNA is TGTGCCAGCTCAAGACTAGCGGGAACTTTGGCCGGGGAGCTGTTTTTT.

The chain is built from TRBV3-1 (or the pseudogene TRBV3-2) and TRBJ2-1; the D gene is possibly TRBD1 (6 bases). There are 16 residues in the CDR3. V was shortened by 0 bases and J by 2 bases, with 11 bases between the two germline ends. Germline lookup yields CDR1 LGHDT and CDR2 YNNKEL (reference sequence). The CDR3 DNA follows: TGTGCCAGCAGCCAAGAACCGGACAGAACCTACAATGAGCAGTTCTTC. It codes for CASSQEPDRTYNEQFF.

The chain is built from TRBV7-9 and TRBJ2-1; the match to TRBD1 covers 7 bases. Germline loops: CDR1 SEHNR, CDR2 FQNEAQ (reference sequence). CDR3 size: 18 residues. J lost 0 bases, V lost 1 base, and 9 bases had no gene match. DNA for the CDR3: TGTGCCAGCAGCTTAGAAGACAGGGTCGCTAGCTCCTACAATGAGCAGTTCTTC. Translated: CASSLEDRVASSYNEQFF.

The chain uses TRBV5-6 and TRBJ2-3, with 11 nucleotides matching TRBD2. V shed 3 bases, J shed 0 bases, and the junction held 3 bases outside the gene matches. This CDR3 is 16 amino acids long. The germline V gene has CDR1 SGHDT and CDR2 YYEEEE. CDR3 in amino acids: CASSSLAGVSTDTQYF. DNA of the CDR3: TGTGCCAGCAGCTCACTAGCGGGGGTTAGCACAGATACGCAGTATTTT.

This chain uses TRBV29-1 with TRBJ2-5; 12 bases agree with TRBD2. This CDR3 has 14 amino acids. The junction had 3 bases not matched to a gene; V was cut back by 3 bases and J by 4 bases. Germline CDR1 SQVTM, CDR2 ANQGSEA. The CDR3 bases are TGCAGCGTTGAGACTAGCGGGAGTGGAGAGACCCAGTACTTC. Amino acid sequence: CSVETSGSGETQYF.

The chain is built from TRBV5-1 and TRBJ2-2; 11 nucleotides match TRBD2. The CDR3 length is 20 residues. The junction had 17 bases not matched to a gene; V was cut back by 4 bases and J by 3 bases. The germline V gene encodes CDR1 SGHRS and CDR2 YFSETQ. CDR3 residues: CASSPLLPLAGGPDTGELFF. DNA for the CDR3: TGCGCCAGCAGCCCACTTCTCCCTTTAGCGGGAGGGCCCGACACCGGGGAGCTGTTTTTT.

This clone turned up a few times. J is TRBJ2-7 and V is TRBV19; 8 bases map to TRBD2. Germline-derived CDR1 and CDR2 are LNHDA and SQIVND (reference sequence). This CDR3 is built from 15 residues. V trimming: 5 bases; J trimming: 3 bases; junction bases outside the gene matches: 9. The CDR3 DNA is TGTGCCAGTAGTTACACAGCGGGGGTTTACTACGAGCAGTACTTC. Its translation is CASSYTAGVYYEQYF.

The chain recombines TRBV9 with TRBJ1-3; D gene uncertain. Germline lookup yields CDR1 SGDLS and CDR2 YYNGEE. V was cut by 4 bases and J by 2 bases, with 10 bases left in between. CDR3 length equals 14 residues. The CDR3 protein is CASSPGAAGNTIYF. The CDR3 nucleotides are TGTGCCAGCAGCCCCGGTGCGGCTGGAAACACCATATATTTT.

The V gene is TRBV9, the J gene TRBJ2-2; TRBD2 agrees at 10 bases. The CDR3 has 18 amino acids. The V segment lost 0 bases and the J segment 2 bases; nucleotides outside the gene matches: 7. CDR1 is SGDLS and CDR2 is YYNGEE in the germline V gene. The CDR3 protein is CASSVDPAGGFNTGELFF. The DNA of the CDR3 is TGTGCCAGCAGCGTAGACCCAGCGGGAGGGTTTAACACCGGGGAGCTGTTTTTT.